This T cell receptor (beta chain) is from a study of cytomegalovirus exposure and HLA in healthy donors. Donors consisted of healthy bone marrow donors. CDR3 size: 14 residues. Germline V lookup: CDR1 MDHEN, CDR2 SYDVKM. V dropped 9 bases and J dropped 0; count of bases not matched to a gene: 7. With 60 Vbeta and 13 Jbeta primers, the PCR was carried out. Some clones are missing from TCRdb's copy, which holds only in-frame ones; the method was immunoSEQ multiplex PCR. The sample consists of some 120,000 clones, about 79% of them appearing once. This clone came up a few times. Specimen: PBMCs. The sequence was collected from a woman aged 18-29 years in good health and CMV-seropositive. The chain carries TRBV28 and TRBJ2-7; 8 bases fit TRBD2. As DNA, the CDR3 is TGTGCCAGTCCCACTAGCGGAAGCTCCTACGAGCAGTACTTC. Translated: CASPTSGSSYEQYF.